This entry lists 8 T cell receptor beta chains sequenced from one sample in a study of a mutant IDH1 vaccine in newly diagnosed glioma. Their specific antigens are unknown. Time point meaning: week 5, during vaccination. Vaccination used 300 ug of mutant IDH1 20-mer peptide per dose, with topical imiquimod. This table comes from immunoSEQ multiplex PCR, and its TCRdb copy is limited to in-frame clones, with some not included. In the table there are over 55,000 clones, less than 85% of which are singletons. This specimen was PBMCs, taken from a glioma patient whose treatment included an IDH1 peptide vaccine. The receptors originated from a woman under 30 with glioma. Some clones in this sample may be carry-over from other donors' samples.

The V gene is TRBV11-3, the J gene TRBJ2-7; D gene unclear. Germline V gene sequence: CDR1 SGHNT, CDR2 YENEEA. CDR3 length: 12 residues. V lost 1 base and J lost 3, with 4 bases in between. The CDR3 nucleotides are TGTGCCAGCAGCTTAGTAGTCTACGAGCAGTACTTC. Its translation: CASSLVVYEQYF.

In the case of this clone: Because it lacks the conserved phenylalanine or tryptophan at the end, this CDR3 is likely a read error. Because the CDR3's place on the DNA is in doubt, the DNA is left out and the CDR3 is given as listed by TCRdb. The chain recombines TRBV2 with TRBJ2-7; the table assigns TRBD1, which was not confirmed against the DNA. 16 amino acids form the CDR3, both terminal residues included. CDR1 is SNHLY, CDR2 FYNNEI, per germline. CDR3 amino acids: CASSDRLQGRRVPFCL.

The genes are TRBV9 and TRBJ1-1, with D possibly TRBD1 on 6 matching bases. Trimming pared 3 bases from V and 8 bases from J, leaving 14 bases between. CDR3 length: 13 residues. Germline V gives CDR1 SGDLS, CDR2 YYNGEE. The CDR3 region is CASSAGGGPEAFF. The DNA of the CDR3 is TGTGCCAGCAGCGCGGGGGGGGGCCCCGAAGCTTTCTTT.

The chain employs TRBV5-1 and TRBJ2-3; 9 nucleotides align to TRBD2. Trimming took 2 bases from V and 5 from J; bases not matched to a gene: 9. There are 16 residues in the CDR3. Germline V gene data show CDR1 as SGHRS and CDR2 as YFSETQ. The CDR3 is CASSFLGTSRGDTQYF. The CDR3 nucleotides read TGCGCCAGCAGCTTTCTGGGGACTAGCCGTGGAGATACGCAGTATTTT. Filled out from reference TRBV5-1 and TRBJ2-3, the complete variable domain reads KAGVTQTPRYLIKTRGQQVTLSCSPISGHRSVSWYQQTPGQGLQFLFEYFSETQRNKGNFPGRFSGRQFSNSRSEMNVSTLELGDSALYLCASSFLGTSRGDTQYFGPGTRLTVL.

The rearrangement joins TRBV19 to TRBJ2-2; D remains ambiguous. The germline V gene has CDR1 LNHDA and CDR2 SQIVND (reference sequence). CDR3 length: 14 residues. Here the CDR3 DNA reads TGTGTTCTCGCCTTGGTGAAGAACACCGGGGAGCTGTTTTTT. It codes for CVLALVKNTGELFF.

The chain recombines TRBV6-7 with TRBJ2-3; D remains unclear. TRBV6-7 is reported as an ORF; its role is uncertain. The CDR3 loop spans 12 amino acids. V was clipped by 6 bases and J by 4 bases, with 8 bases between them. The CDR3 DNA reads as TGTGCCAGCAGCCTTGGCGCAGATACGCAGTATTTT. Translation gives CASSLGADTQYF.

The chain links TRBV29-1 to TRBJ2-1, with no clear D. The CDR3 extends over 13 amino acids. Trimming stripped 1 base from V and 7 bases from J, with 11 bases between. CDR1 and CDR2 from the germline V gene are SQVTM and ANQGSEA. This CDR3 reads CSVEGVAGNEQFF. The CDR3 bases are TGCAGCGTTGAAGGAGTAGCCGGAAATGAGCAGTTCTTC.

The chain joins TRBV29-1 to TRBJ2-5; 10 bases map to TRBD1. The germline V gene has CDR1 SQVTM and CDR2 ANQGSEA. Losses at the gene ends were 7 bases for V and 7 bases for J; bases not matched to a gene: 6. CDR3 size: 12 residues. CDR3 sequence: CSGGQGSTTQYF. DNA for the CDR3: TGCAGCGGGGGACAGGGGTCAACGACCCAGTACTTC.